This TCR beta chain was captured by sequencing in a study of blood T cells in healthy people across ages. The length of the CDR3 is 14 residues. This clonotype was counted only a few times. Antigen unknown. Each donor supplied 7.5 to 10 milliliters of peripheral blood. A second about 7 to 12 cycle PCR used barcoded and J-beta primers. Each of the cDNA molecules was tagged by a template-switch adaptor with 12 random nucleotides. MiXCR, applied by TCRdb to the 5' RACE reads, yields one record per CDR3 protein. The repertoire holds approximately 800,000 distinct CDR3 sequences, with around half as singletons. Study findings and constraints: In these data, TCR beta diversity tracked strongly with naive T cell percentage.

This receptor was taken from an elderly man in good health. Sequencing used blood. The chain has TRBV12-3 or TRBV12-4 and TRBJ2-4; possibly TRBD2 for D (6 bases). The DNA end is a closer match to TRBJ2-5, so the J assignment may be wrong. Here the CDR3 reads CASSLFGGSETQYF. The DNA of the CDR3 is TGTGCCAGCAGTTTATTCGGAGGGTCCGAGACCCAGTACTTC.